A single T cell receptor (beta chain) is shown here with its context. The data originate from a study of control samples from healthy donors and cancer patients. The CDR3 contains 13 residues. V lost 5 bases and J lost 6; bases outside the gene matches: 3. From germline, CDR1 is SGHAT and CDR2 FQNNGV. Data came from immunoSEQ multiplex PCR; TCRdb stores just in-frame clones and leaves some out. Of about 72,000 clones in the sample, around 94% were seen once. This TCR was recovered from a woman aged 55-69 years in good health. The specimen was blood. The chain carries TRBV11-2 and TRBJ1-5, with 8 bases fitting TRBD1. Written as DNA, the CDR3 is TGTGCCAGCAGCCCCGGGACAGGTCAGCCCCAGCATTTT. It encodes CASSPGTGQPQHF.